The 13 T cell receptor beta chains listed next were all sequenced from one sample in a study of CXCR3-negative and CXCR3-positive naive CD8 T cells. Notes on the study in general: TRB CDR3s were more hydrophobic in CXCR3-positive than in CXCR3-negative naive cells.

These receptors' antigens are unknown. The TRB cDNA libraries were prepared by 5' RACE with UMI labels. TCRdb re-called the 5' RACE reads and shows each CDR3 protein once, DNA omitted. This table holds around 88,000 distinct CDR3 sequences. The source material was naive CXCR3+ CD8+ T cells from blood. The subset here: CD45RO-CCR7+CD27+CD95- naive CD8+ T cells expressing CXCR3 (TNR3+). The receptors were gathered from a human donor in good health. Some clones in this sample may be carry-over from other donors' samples.

The chain's CDR3 is CSVEYGPAGSYEQYF. The gene calls are TRBV29-1 and TRBJ2-7. The length of the CDR3 is 15 residues. Germline-derived CDR1 and CDR2 are SQVTM and ANQGSEA.

The V and J genes are TRBV14 and TRBJ2-2. The CDR3 runs to 14 residues. CDR1 and CDR2 from the germline V gene are SGHDN and FVKESK. The CDR3 loop is CASSQRGNTGELFF.

The V and J genes are TRBV20-1 and TRBJ2-7; TCRdb calls TRBD1, which cannot be checked without DNA. Germline values: CDR1 DFQATT, CDR2 SNEGSKA (reference sequence). CDR3 length: 16 amino acids. The CDR3 sequence is CSASLRDRENTYEQYF.

The chain has TRBV7-6 and TRBJ2-7; TCRdb reports TRBD1, a call that lacks DNA to check it against. The CDR3 totals 16 residues. The germline V gene has CDR1 SGHVS and CDR2 FNYEAQ. CDR3 in amino acids: CASSLDPRDNSYEQYF.

The chain is built from TRBV7-9 and TRBJ2-2. In germline, CDR1 is SEHNR, CDR2 FQNEAQ (reference sequence). The CDR3 runs to 12 residues. CDR3 residues: CASSLRIGELFF.

The V call is TRBV18, the J call TRBJ2-7. The CDR3 has 14 residues. CDR1 and CDR2 (germline): KGHSH, LQKENI. CDR3: CASSPPTGSYEQYF. Drawing the rest from reference TRBV18 and TRBJ2-7, the complete variable domain is NAGVMQNPRHLVRRRGQEARLRCSPMKGHSHVYWYRQLPEEGLKFMVYLQKENIIDESGMPKERFSAEFPKEGPSILRIQQVVRGDSAAYFCASSPPTGSYEQYFGPGTRLTVT.

The V gene is TRBV4-1, the J gene TRBJ1-2; TCRdb picks TRBD1, but there is no DNA to check that call. Germline V lookup: CDR1 MGHRA, CDR2 YSYEKL. The CDR3 is 15 amino acids. Here the CDR3 reads CASSQVTGQLYGYTF.

The chain couples TRBV27 to TRBJ2-6; TCRdb calls TRBD1, which cannot be checked without DNA. The CDR3 totals 17 residues. Germline V gene data show CDR1 as MNHEY and CDR2 as SMNVEV (reference sequence). The CDR3 here is CASSPLPGGAGANVLTF.

The rearrangement links TRBV11-2 to TRBJ2-3; the D call of TRBD2 rests on TCRdb alone, since no DNA is present to check it. Germline V gene lookup returns CDR1 SGHAT and CDR2 FQNNGV. This CDR3 contains 18 residues. Here the CDR3 reads CASSLFHSGRGSIDTQYF.

The V call is TRBV6-5, the J call TRBJ2-1. CDR3 length: 13 residues. Germline V gene sequence: CDR1 MNHEY, CDR2 SVGAGI. CDR3 residues: CASSSAAYNEQFF.

The chain combines TRBV6-1 with TRBJ2-6; TCRdb's assignment of TRBD1 cannot be checked, as there is no DNA. The germline V gene has CDR1 MNHNS and CDR2 SASEGT. The CDR3 consists of 17 residues. CDR3 region: CASSEYRGPSGANVLTF.

The chain is built from TRBV4-1 and TRBJ2-7. CDR3 length: 15 amino acids. CDR1 and CDR2 (germline): MGHRA, YSYEKL. The CDR3 is CAGSQITDSTYEQYF.

The rearrangement joins TRBV29-1 to TRBJ2-7; absent DNA, TCRdb's TRBD1 call cannot be checked. This CDR3 comprises 14 residues. Per the germline V gene, CDR1 is SQVTM and CDR2 is ANQGSEA. CDR3 loop: CSVEEKGPSYEQYF.